The T cell receptor beta chain described here comes from a study of blood T cell repertoires in COVID-19. Germline values: CDR1 SGHDN, CDR2 FVKESK. With 0 bases removed from V and 4 bases from J, the gap between germline ends came to 9 bases. This CDR3 spans 14 amino acids. Assay used: immunoSEQ multiplex PCR; TCRdb lists only in-frame clones, some missing. The sample records some 200,000 clones, about 91% being singletons. The sequence derives from a man aged 30-40 years with acute or convalescent COVID-19. Sequenced: peripheral blood. The chain is built from TRBV14 and TRBJ1-1; D gene uncertain. CDR3 DNA sequence: TGTGCCAGCAGCCAAGACCCAGTCAGCACTGAAGCTTTCTTT. The encoded protein is CASSQDPVSTEAFF.